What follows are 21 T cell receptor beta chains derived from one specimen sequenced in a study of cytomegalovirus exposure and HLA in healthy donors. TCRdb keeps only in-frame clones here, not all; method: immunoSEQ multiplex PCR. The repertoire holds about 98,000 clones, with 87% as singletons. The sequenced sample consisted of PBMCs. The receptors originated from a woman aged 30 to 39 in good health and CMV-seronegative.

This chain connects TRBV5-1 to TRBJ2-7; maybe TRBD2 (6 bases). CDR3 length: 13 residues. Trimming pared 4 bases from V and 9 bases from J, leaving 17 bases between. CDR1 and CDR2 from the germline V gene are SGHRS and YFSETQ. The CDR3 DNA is TGCGCCAGCAGCCGGGAGTCGATAGAAAGGCAGTACTTC. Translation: CASSRESIERQYF.

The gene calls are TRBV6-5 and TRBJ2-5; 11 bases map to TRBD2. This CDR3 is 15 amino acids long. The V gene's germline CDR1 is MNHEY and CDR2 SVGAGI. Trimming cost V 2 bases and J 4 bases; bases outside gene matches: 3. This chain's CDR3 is CASSYRSGRAETQYF. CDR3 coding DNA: TGTGCCAGCAGTTACCGTAGCGGGAGGGCAGAGACCCAGTACTTC.

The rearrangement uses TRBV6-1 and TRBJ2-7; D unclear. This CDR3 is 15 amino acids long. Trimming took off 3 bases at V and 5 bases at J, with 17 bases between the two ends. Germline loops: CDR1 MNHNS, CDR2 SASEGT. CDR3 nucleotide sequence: TGTGCCAGCAGTGACGCCGGAACAGTGATGCACGAGCAGTACTTC. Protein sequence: CASSDAGTVMHEQYF.

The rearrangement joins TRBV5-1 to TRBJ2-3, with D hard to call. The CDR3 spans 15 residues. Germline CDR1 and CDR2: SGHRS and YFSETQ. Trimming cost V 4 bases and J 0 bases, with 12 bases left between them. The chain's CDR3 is CASSLQVTSTDTQYF. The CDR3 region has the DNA TGCGCCAGCAGCCTCCAGGTTACGAGCACAGATACGCAGTATTTT.

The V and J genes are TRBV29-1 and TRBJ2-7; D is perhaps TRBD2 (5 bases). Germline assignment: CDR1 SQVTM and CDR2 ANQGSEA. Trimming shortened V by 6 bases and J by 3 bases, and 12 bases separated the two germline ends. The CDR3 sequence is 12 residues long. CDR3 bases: TGCAGCGTAAAGACTACCGACTACGAGCAGTACTTC. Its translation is CSVKTTDYEQYF.

The CDR3 loop reads CASSEALRGGAPGELFF. CDR3 in DNA: TGTGCCAGCAGTGAAGCGCTTCGCGGGGGGGCCCCCGGGGAGCTGTTTTTT. This chain connects TRBV6-1 to TRBJ2-2; 9 bases align to TRBD2. This CDR3 spans 17 amino acids. The trim removed 0 bases at V and 6 bases at J, leaving 8 bases unmatched. Looked up from germline, CDR1 is MNHNS and CDR2 is SASEGT.

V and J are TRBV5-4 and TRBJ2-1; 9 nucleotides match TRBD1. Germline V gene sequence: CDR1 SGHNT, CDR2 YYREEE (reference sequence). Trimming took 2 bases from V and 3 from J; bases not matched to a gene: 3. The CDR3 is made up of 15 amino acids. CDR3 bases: TGTGCCAGCAGCTTAGGGACAGGGAACTACAATGAGCAGTTCTTC. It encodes CASSLGTGNYNEQFF.

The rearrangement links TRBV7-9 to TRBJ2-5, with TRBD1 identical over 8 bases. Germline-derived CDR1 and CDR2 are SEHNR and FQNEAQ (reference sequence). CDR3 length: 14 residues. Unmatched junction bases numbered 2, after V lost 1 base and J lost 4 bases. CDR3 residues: CASSLVTGGETQYF. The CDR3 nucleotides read TGTGCCAGCAGCTTAGTCACAGGGGGAGAGACCCAGTACTTC.

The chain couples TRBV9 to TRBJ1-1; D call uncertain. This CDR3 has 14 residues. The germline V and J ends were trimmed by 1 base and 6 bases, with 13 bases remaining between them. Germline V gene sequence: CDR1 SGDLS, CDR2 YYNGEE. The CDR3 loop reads CASSVNGPGAEAFF. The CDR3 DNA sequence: TGTGCCAGCAGCGTAAACGGGCCCGGGGCTGAAGCTTTCTTT.

CDR3 DNA: TGCGCCAGCAGCCCCCCCGAAGCGGACACCATATATTTT. The encoded protein is CASSPPEADTIYF. The chain joins TRBV4-1 to TRBJ1-3; D call uncertain. Trimming took off 4 bases at V and 8 bases at J, with 12 bases between the two ends. The length of the CDR3 is 13 residues. Germline values: CDR1 MGHRA, CDR2 YSYEKL.

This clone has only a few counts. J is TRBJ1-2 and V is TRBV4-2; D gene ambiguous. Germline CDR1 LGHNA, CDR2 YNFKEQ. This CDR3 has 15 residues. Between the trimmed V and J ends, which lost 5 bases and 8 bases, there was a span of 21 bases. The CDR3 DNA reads TGTGCCAGCAGCTTGGGGTCGGGAGCGGAGGAAGGCTACACCTTC. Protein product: CASSLGSGAEEGYTF.

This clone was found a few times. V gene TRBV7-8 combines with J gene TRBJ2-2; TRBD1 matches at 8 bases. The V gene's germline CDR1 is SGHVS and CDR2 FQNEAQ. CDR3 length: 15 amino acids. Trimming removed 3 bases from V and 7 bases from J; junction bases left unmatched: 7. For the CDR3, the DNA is TGTGCCAGCAGCTTCAGGACAGGGTTTAGCGGGGAGCTGTTTTTT. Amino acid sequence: CASSFRTGFSGELFF.

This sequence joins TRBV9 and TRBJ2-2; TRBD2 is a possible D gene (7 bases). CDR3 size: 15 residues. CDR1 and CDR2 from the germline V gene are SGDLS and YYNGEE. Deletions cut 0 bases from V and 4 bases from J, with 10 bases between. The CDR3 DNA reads TGTGCCAGCAGCGTAGCGGGGGGCTTCACCGGGGAGCTGTTTTTT. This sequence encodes CASSVAGGFTGELFF. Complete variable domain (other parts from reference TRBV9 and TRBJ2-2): DSGVTQTPKHLITATGQRVTLRCSPRSGDLSVYWYQQSLDQGLQFLIQYYNGEERAKGNILERFSAQQFPDLHSELNLSSLELGDSALYFCASSVAGGFTGELFFGEGSRLTVL.

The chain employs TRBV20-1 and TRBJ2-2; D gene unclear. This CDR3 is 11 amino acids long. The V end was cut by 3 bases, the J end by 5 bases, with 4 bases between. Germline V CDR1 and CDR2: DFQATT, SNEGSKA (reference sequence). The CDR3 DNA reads TGCAGTGCTAGGAGGACCGGGGAGCTGTTTTTT. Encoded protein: CSARRTGELFF.

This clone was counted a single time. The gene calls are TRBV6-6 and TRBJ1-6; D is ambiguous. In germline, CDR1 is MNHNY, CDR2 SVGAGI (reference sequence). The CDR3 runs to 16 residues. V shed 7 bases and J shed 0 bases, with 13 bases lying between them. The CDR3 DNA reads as TGTGCCAGCACCATATACAGCCTCTCCTATAATTCACCCCTCCACTTT. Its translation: CASTIYSLSYNSPLHF.

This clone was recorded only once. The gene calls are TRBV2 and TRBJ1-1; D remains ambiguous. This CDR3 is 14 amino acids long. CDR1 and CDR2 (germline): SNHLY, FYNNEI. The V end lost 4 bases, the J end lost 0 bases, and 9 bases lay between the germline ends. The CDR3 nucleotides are TGTGCCAGCAGTGTTATGGTAGTGAACACTGAAGCTTTCTTT. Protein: CASSVMVVNTEAFF.

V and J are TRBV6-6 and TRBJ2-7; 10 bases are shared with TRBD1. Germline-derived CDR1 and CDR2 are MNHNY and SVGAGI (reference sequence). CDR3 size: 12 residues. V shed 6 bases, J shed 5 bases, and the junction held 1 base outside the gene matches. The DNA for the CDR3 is TGTGCCAGCAGAGGGACAGGGGACGAGCAGTACTTC. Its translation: CASRGTGDEQYF.

CDR3 nucleotide sequence: TGTGCCAGCAGCCCAAGCTGGCAGGGGGCCATCTACGAGCAGTACTTC. This codes for CASSPSWQGAIYEQYF. J is TRBJ2-7 and V is TRBV27, with 8 bases aligning to TRBD1. After removal of 6 bases from V and 3 bases from J, the junction contained 13 bases not matched to a gene. The length of the CDR3 is 16 residues. Germline values: CDR1 MNHEY, CDR2 SMNVEV (reference sequence).

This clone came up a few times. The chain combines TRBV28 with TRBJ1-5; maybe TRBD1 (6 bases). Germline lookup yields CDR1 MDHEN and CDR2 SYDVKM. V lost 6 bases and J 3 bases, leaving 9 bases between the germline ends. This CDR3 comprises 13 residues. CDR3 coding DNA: TGTGCCAGCAGCGGACAGTCCAATCAGCCCCAGCATTTT. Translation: CASSGQSNQPQHF.

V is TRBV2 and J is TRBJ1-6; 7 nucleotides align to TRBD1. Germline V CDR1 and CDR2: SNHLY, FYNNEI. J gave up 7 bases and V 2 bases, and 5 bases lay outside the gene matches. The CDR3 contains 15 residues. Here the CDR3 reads CASSESAGGNSPLHF. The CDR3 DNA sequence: TGTGCCAGCAGTGAAAGCGCAGGGGGAAATTCACCCCTCCACTTT.

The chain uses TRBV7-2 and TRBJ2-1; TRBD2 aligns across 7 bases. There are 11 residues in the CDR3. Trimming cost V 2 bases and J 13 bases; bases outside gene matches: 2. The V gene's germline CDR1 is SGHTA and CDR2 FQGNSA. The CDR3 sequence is CASSLSGIQFF. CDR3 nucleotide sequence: TGTGCCAGCAGCTTAAGCGGGATTCAGTTCTTC.